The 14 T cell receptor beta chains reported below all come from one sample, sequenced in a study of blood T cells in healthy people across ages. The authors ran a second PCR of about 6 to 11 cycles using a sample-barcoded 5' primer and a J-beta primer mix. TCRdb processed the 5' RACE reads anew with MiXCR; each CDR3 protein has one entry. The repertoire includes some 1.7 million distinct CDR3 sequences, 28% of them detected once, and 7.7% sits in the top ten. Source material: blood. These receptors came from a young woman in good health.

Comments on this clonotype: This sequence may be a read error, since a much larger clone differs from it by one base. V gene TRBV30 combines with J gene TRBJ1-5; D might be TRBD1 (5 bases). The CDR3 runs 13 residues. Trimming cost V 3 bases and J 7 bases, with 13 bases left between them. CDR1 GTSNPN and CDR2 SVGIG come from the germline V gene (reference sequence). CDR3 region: CAWRVGDLQPQHF. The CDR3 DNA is TGTGCCTGGAGGGTCGGGGACCTGCAGCCCCAGCATTTT.

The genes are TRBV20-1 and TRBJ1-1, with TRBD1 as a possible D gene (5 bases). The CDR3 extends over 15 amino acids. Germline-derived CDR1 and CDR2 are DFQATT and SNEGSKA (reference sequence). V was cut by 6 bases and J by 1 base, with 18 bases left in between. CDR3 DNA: TGCAGTGCAAGACAGTTCCGTAGAGGGAACACTGAAGCTTTCTTT. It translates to CSARQFRRGNTEAFF.

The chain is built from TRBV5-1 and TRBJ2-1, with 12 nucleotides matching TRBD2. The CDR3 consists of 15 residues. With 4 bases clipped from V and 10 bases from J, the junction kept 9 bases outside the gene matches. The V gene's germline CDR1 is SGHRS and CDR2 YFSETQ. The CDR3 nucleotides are TGCGCCAGCAGCGGAATGACTAGCGGGAGTGGAGAGCAGTTCTTC. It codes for CASSGMTSGSGEQFF.

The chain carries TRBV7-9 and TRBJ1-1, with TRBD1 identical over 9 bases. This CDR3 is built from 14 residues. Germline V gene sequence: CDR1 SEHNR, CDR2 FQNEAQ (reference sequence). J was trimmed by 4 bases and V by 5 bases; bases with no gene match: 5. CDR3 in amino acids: CASSAGTGLTEAFF. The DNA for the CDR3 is TGTGCCAGCAGCGCCGGGACAGGGCTCACTGAAGCTTTCTTT.

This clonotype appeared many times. In nucleotides, the CDR3 is TGCAGCGGGCATCAGACGGCGGACTACACCTTC. Amino acids: CSGHQTADYTF. This chain connects TRBV29-1 to TRBJ1-2; D remains unclear. CDR1 is SQVTM, CDR2 ANQGSEA, per germline. This CDR3 comprises 11 residues. Trimming pared 7 bases from V and 10 bases from J, leaving 16 bases between.

CDR3 coding DNA: TGTGCCAGCAGTGAGGGGACAAGCGGGGGGGCCCTCTCTACGCAGTATTTT. Its protein product is CASSEGTSGGALSTQYF. V is TRBV6-4 and J is TRBJ2-3; 10 bases align to TRBD2. J gave up 8 bases and V 3 bases, and 14 bases lay outside the gene matches. CDR1 MRHNA and CDR2 SNTAGT come from the germline V gene. This CDR3 is built from 17 residues.

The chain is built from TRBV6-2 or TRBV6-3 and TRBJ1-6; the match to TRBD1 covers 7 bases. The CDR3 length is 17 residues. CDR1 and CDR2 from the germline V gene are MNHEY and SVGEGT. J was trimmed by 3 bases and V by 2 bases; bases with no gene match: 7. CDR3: CASSYLRTGNYNSPLHF. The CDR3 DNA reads TGTGCCAGCAGTTACCTAAGGACAGGTAACTATAATTCACCCCTCCACTTT.

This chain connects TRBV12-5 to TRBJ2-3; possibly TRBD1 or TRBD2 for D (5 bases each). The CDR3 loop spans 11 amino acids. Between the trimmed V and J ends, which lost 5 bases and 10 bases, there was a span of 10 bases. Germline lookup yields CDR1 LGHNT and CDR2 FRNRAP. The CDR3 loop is CASGKMGAQYF. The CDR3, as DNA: TGTGCTAGTGGTAAGATGGGGGCGCAGTATTTT.

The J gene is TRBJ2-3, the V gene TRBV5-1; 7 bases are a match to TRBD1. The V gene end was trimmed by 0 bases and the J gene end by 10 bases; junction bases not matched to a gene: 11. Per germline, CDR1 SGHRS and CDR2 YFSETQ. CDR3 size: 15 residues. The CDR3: CASSLGGTAHSSQYF. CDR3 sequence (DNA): TGCGCCAGCAGCTTGGGAGGGACAGCCCATTCGTCGCAGTATTTT.

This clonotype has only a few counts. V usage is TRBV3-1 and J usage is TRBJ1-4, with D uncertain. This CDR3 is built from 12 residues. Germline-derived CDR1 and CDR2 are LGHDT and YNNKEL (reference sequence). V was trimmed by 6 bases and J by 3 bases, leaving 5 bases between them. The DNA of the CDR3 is TGTGCCAGCAGGGACGCTAATGAAAAACTGTTTTTT. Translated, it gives CASRDANEKLFF.

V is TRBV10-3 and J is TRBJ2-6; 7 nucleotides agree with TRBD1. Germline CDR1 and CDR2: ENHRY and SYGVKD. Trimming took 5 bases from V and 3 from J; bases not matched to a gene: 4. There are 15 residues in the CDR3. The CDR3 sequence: CAISQGESGANVLTF. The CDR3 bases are TGTGCCATCAGTCAGGGGGAGAGTGGGGCCAACGTCCTGACTTTC.

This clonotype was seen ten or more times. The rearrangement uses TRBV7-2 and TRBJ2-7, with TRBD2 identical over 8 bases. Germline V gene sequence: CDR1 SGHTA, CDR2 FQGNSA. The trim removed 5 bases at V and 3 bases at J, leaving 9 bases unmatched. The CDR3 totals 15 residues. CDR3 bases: TGTGCCAGCAGCCCCGCGGGGGGAACCATCTACGAGCAGTACTTC. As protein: CASSPAGGTIYEQYF.

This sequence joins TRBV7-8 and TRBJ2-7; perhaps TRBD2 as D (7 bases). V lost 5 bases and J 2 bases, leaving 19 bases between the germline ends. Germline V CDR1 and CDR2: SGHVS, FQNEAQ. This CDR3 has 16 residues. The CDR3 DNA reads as TGTGCCAGCAGCCACCCCCAGAGGGAGGGGGCCTACGAGCAGTACTTC. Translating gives CASSHPQREGAYEQYF.

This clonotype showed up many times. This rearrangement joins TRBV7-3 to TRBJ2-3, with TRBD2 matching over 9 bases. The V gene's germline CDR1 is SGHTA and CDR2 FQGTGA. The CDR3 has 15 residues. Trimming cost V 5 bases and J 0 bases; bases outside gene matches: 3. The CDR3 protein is CASSTTSGSTDTQYF. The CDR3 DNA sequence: TGTGCCAGCAGCACGACTAGCGGTAGCACAGATACGCAGTATTTT.